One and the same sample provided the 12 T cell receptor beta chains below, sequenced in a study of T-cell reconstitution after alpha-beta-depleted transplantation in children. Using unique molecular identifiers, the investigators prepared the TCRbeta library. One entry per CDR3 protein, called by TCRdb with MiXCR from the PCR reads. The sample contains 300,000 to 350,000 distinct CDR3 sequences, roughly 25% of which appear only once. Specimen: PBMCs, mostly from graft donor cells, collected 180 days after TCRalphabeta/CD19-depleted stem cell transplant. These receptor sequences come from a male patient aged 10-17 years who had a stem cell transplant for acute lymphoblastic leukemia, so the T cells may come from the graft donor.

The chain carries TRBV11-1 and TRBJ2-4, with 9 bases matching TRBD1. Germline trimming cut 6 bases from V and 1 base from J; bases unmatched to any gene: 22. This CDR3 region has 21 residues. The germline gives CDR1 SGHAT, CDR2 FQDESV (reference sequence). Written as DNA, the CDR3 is TGTGCCAGCAGTTACTTTAATTGGGACAGGGAGACCCCGAGGGCCAAAAACATTCAGTACTTC. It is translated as CASSYFNWDRETPRAKNIQYF.

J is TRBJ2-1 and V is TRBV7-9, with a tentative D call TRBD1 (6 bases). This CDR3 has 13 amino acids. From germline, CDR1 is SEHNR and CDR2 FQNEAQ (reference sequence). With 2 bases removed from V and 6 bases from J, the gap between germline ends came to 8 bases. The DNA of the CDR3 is TGTGCCAGCAGCTTAATGGACAGCAATGAGCAGTTCTTC. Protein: CASSLMDSNEQFF.

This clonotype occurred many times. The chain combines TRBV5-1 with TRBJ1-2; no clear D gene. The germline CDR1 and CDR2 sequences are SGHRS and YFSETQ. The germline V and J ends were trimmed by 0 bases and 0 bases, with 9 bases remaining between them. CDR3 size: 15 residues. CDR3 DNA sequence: TGCGCCAGCAGCTTGGGGACCCGGACTAACTATGGCTACACCTTC. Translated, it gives CASSLGTRTNYGYTF.

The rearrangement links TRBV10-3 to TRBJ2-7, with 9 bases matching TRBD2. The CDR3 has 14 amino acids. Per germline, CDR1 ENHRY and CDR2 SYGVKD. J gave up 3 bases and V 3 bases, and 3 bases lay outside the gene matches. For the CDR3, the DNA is TGTGCCATCAGTGAAGCGGGAGGAATCTACGAGCAGTACTTC. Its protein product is CAISEAGGIYEQYF.

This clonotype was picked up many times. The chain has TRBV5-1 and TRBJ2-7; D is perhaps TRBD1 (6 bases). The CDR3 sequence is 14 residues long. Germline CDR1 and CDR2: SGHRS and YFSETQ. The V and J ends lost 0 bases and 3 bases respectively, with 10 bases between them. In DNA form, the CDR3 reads TGCGCCAGCAGCTTGGGGGACATCCGCTACGAGCAGTACTTC. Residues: CASSLGDIRYEQYF.

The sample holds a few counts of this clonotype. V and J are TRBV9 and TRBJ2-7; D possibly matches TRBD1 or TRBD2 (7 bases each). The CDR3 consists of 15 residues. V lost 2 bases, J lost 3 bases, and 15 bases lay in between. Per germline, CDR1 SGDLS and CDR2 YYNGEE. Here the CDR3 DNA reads TGTGCCAGCAGCGTCCGGGACAGCGGGATCTACGAGCAGTACTTC. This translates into CASSVRDSGIYEQYF.

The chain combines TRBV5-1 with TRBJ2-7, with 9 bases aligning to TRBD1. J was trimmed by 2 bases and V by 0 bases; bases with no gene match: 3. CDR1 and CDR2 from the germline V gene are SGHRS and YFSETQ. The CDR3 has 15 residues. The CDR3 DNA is TGCGCCAGCAGCTTGGGAGGGACAGGGACCTACGAGCAGTACTTC. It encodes CASSLGGTGTYEQYF.

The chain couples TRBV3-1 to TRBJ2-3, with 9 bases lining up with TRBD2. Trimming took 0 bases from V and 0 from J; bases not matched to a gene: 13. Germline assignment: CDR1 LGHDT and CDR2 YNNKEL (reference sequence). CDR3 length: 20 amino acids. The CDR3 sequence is CASSQDRGRASHTSTDTQYF. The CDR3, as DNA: TGTGCCAGCAGCCAAGATCGCGGGAGGGCCAGTCATACCAGCACAGATACGCAGTATTTT.

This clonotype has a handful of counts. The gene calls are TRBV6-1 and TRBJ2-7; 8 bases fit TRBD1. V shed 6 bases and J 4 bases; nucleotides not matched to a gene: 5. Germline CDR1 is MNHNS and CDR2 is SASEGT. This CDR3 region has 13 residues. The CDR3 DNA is TGTGCCAGCAGACGGGACAGGATATACGAGCAGTACTTC. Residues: CASRRDRIYEQYF.

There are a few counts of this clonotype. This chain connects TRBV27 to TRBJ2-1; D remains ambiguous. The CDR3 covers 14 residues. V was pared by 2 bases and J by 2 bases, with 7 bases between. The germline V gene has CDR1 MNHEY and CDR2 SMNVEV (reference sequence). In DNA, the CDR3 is TGTGCCAGCAGTTTACAGAGACCCTACAATGAGCAGTTCTTC. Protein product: CASSLQRPYNEQFF.

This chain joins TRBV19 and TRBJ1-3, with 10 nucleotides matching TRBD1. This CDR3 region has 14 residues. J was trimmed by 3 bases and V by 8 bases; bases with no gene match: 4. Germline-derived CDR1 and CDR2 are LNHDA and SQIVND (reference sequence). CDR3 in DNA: TGTGCCAGTGAGGACAGGGGGAATGGAAACACCATATATTTT. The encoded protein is CASEDRGNGNTIYF.

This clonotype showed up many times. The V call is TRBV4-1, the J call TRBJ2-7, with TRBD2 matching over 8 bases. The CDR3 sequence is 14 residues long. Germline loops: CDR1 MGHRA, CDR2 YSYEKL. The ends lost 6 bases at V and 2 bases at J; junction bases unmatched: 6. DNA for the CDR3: TGCGCCAGCAGACTCAGCGGGAGAACCTACGAGCAGTACTTC. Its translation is CASRLSGRTYEQYF.